The 24 T cell receptor beta chains reported below all come from one sample, sequenced in a study of blood T cell repertoires in COVID-19. Profiled with immunoSEQ multiplex PCR; TCRdb holds only in-frame clones, not every one. The sample includes about 190,000 clones, 83% of them seen just once. Sequencing used peripheral blood. These receptors all stem from a woman between 40 and 50 years old with acute or convalescent COVID-19.

This chain joins TRBV13 and TRBJ2-3, with TRBD2 identical over 9 bases. CDR3 length: 16 amino acids. CDR1 PRHDT and CDR2 FYEKMQ come from the germline V gene (reference sequence). J was trimmed by 3 bases and V by 4 bases; bases with no gene match: 8. The CDR3 region is CASSSLRGGATDTQYF. The CDR3 DNA reads TGTGCCAGCAGCTCACTTCGCGGGGGGGCGACAGATACGCAGTATTTT.

V usage is TRBV5-6 and J usage is TRBJ2-1, with 10 bases lining up with TRBD2. V lost 4 bases and J lost 4; bases outside the gene matches: 8. Germline assignment: CDR1 SGHDT and CDR2 YYEEEE. The CDR3 runs to 16 residues. The CDR3 bases are TGTGCCAGCAGCCCGGCTAGCGGGAGTTCTTACAATGAGCAGTTCTTC. Translating it yields CASSPASGSSYNEQFF.

This chain uses TRBV28 with TRBJ2-7, with D unclear. V dropped 2 bases and J dropped 2 bases, with 7 bases sitting between them. The CDR3 length is 13 residues. Germline V gene data show CDR1 as MDHEN and CDR2 as SYDVKM. CDR3 nucleotides: TGTGCCAGCAGTTTACTATCCACCTACGAGCAGTACTTC. Its translation is CASSLLSTYEQYF.

The DNA of the CDR3 is TGTGCCAGCAGCGACGGACAGTTGCACGAGCAGTACTTC. As protein: CASSDGQLHEQYF. The chain employs TRBV9 and TRBJ2-7; weak D call: TRBD1 (6 bases). The germline V gene encodes CDR1 SGDLS and CDR2 YYNGEE. V lost 3 bases and J 5 bases, leaving 12 bases between the germline ends. The CDR3 loop spans 13 amino acids.

V is TRBV4-1 and J is TRBJ1-2; D is ambiguous. Between the trimmed V and J ends, which lost 0 bases and 7 bases, there was a span of 6 bases. From germline, CDR1 is MGHRA and CDR2 YSYEKL. This CDR3 has 12 amino acids. CDR3 nucleotide sequence: TGCGCCAGCAGCCAAGAACATTTTGGCTACACCTTC. Its protein product is CASSQEHFGYTF.

The J gene is TRBJ1-3, the V gene TRBV5-1; 10 bases are shared with TRBD1. This CDR3 spans 17 amino acids. The germline gives CDR1 SGHRS, CDR2 YFSETQ. Unmatched junction bases numbered 7, after V lost 0 bases and J lost 4 bases. The DNA for the CDR3 is TGCGCCAGCAGCTTGGTCTCCGGGACAGGGGTCGGAAACACCATATATTTT. The encoded protein is CASSLVSGTGVGNTIYF.

V gene TRBV9 combines with J gene TRBJ2-2, with D hard to call. Germline assignment: CDR1 SGDLS and CDR2 YYNGEE. V dropped 3 bases and J dropped 0 bases, with 9 bases sitting between them. This CDR3 has 15 residues. CDR3 residues: CASSADMSNTGELFF. CDR3 bases: TGTGCCAGCAGCGCCGACATGTCGAACACCGGGGAGCTGTTTTTT.

The chain couples TRBV4-1 to TRBJ1-1; 7 bases are shared with TRBD1. Trimming took 4 bases from V and 4 from J; bases not matched to a gene: 6. Germline V lookup: CDR1 MGHRA, CDR2 YSYEKL. This CDR3 region has 14 residues. The CDR3 sequence: CASSRREGATEAFF. The CDR3 DNA sequence: TGCGCCAGCAGCCGTCGTGAGGGGGCCACTGAAGCTTTCTTT.

The rearrangement uses TRBV7-8 and TRBJ2-5, with a weak D call TRBD1 (6 bases). Trimming cost V 5 bases and J 4 bases, with 17 bases left between them. This CDR3 has 15 residues. Germline CDR1 SGHVS, CDR2 FQNEAQ. The CDR3 spells CASSSQGFGGETQYF. The CDR3 nucleotides are TGTGCCAGCAGCAGTCAGGGGTTTGGGGGAGAGACCCAGTACTTC.

The chain uses TRBV30 and TRBJ2-5; TRBD1 matches 10 bases. Germline V CDR1 and CDR2: GTSNPN, SVGIG (reference sequence). This CDR3 is 18 amino acids long. J gave up 5 bases and V 0 bases, and 15 bases lay outside the gene matches. The CDR3 region has the DNA TGTGCCTGGAGTGTACAGGGGACAGGGGTTCGGATGTGGGAGACCCAGTACTTC. The encoded protein is CAWSVQGTGVRMWETQYF.

The chain is built from TRBV9 and TRBJ2-2, with no clear D. The length of the CDR3 is 13 residues. V lost 0 bases and J lost 9, with 9 bases in between. Germline values: CDR1 SGDLS, CDR2 YYNGEE. The CDR3 sequence is CASSVAIARELFF. DNA for the CDR3: TGTGCCAGCAGCGTAGCTATTGCGAGGGAGCTGTTTTTT.

The V call is TRBV9, the J call TRBJ2-7, with 9 bases identical to TRBD2. With 0 bases clipped from V and 1 base from J, the junction kept 2 bases outside the gene matches. The germline V gene encodes CDR1 SGDLS and CDR2 YYNGEE. CDR3 length: 15 amino acids. CDR3 loop: CASSVAAGGSYEQYF. In DNA form, the CDR3 reads TGTGCCAGCAGCGTAGCTGCGGGGGGGTCCTACGAGCAGTACTTC.

The chain employs TRBV11-3 and TRBJ2-5; D is perhaps TRBD2 (7 bases). CDR3 size: 15 residues. The germline V gene has CDR1 SGHNT and CDR2 YENEEA. The V gene lost 2 bases and the J gene lost 5 bases, with 15 bases spanning the gap. CDR3 in DNA: TGTGCCAGCAGCTTAACCAAACAGGGAGGGGAGACCCAGTACTTC. This translates into CASSLTKQGGETQYF.

The V call is TRBV19, the J call TRBJ2-7, with 11 positions matching TRBD1. With 6 bases clipped from V and 3 bases from J, the junction kept 7 bases outside the gene matches. The germline gives CDR1 LNHDA, CDR2 SQIVND (reference sequence). The CDR3 is made up of 15 amino acids. The CDR3 is CASSLSGTGGYEQYF. The CDR3 DNA follows: TGTGCCAGTAGCCTATCCGGGACAGGGGGCTACGAGCAGTACTTC.

The genes are TRBV3-1 (or the pseudogene TRBV3-2) and TRBJ2-1, with 9 bases matching TRBD2. This CDR3 contains 16 residues. Germline V CDR1 and CDR2: LGHDT, YNNKEL (reference sequence). The trim removed 1 base at V and 7 bases at J, leaving 8 bases unmatched. CDR3 amino acids: CASSQGSGGRSNEQFF. As DNA, the CDR3 is TGTGCCAGCAGCCAAGGCAGCGGGGGGCGTTCGAATGAGCAGTTCTTC.

The chain employs TRBV27 and TRBJ2-2; maybe TRBD2 (5 bases). The CDR3 extends over 16 amino acids. Trimming left V 6 bases short and J 5 bases short, with 19 bases between. Germline loops: CDR1 MNHEY, CDR2 SMNVEV (reference sequence). The CDR3 loop reads CASSPREPLSTGELFF. CDR3 DNA sequence: TGTGCCAGCAGCCCACGGGAACCGCTTTCGACCGGGGAGCTGTTTTTT.

This clone was seen only once. This chain connects TRBV6-1 to TRBJ1-3, with D hard to call. Per the germline V gene, CDR1 is MNHNS and CDR2 is SASEGT. The CDR3 has 16 residues. Trimming left V 1 base short and J 0 bases short, with 10 bases between. The CDR3 DNA sequence: TGTGCCAGCAGTGAAGGCGGCATACACTCTGGAAACACCATATATTTT. Encoded protein: CASSEGGIHSGNTIYF.

Of note for this clone: At the DNA level, this CDR3 is encoded by other sequences in the same sample as well. Written as DNA, the CDR3 is TGCGCCAGCAGCTTTTCAGGCTCTGGAAACACCATATATTTT. Protein sequence: CASSFSGSGNTIYF. The V and J genes are TRBV5-1 and TRBJ1-3, with D uncertain. Trimming cost V 2 bases and J 0 bases, with 6 bases left between them. The CDR3 runs 14 residues. Germline lookup yields CDR1 SGHRS and CDR2 YFSETQ.

This clone was recorded only once. The chain combines TRBV29-1 with TRBJ2-1; possible D gene TRBD2, 7 bases. V was trimmed by 6 bases and J by 5 bases, leaving 14 bases between them. The CDR3 sequence is 13 residues long. Germline V gene data show CDR1 as SQVTM and CDR2 as ANQGSEA. The CDR3 bases are TGCAGCGTGAGGCGGGGGCCCAACAATGAGCAGTTCTTC. This gives the protein CSVRRGPNNEQFF.

The sample holds one count of this clone. J is TRBJ2-2 and V is TRBV28; maybe TRBD2 (7 bases). This CDR3 comprises 14 residues. V dropped 2 bases and J dropped 5 bases, with 9 bases sitting between them. Germline V lookup: CDR1 MDHEN, CDR2 SYDVKM. DNA of the CDR3: TGTGCCAGCAGTTTAAAGGGGGGGACCGGGGAGCTGTTTTTT. Protein sequence: CASSLKGGTGELFF.

CDR3 in DNA: TGTGCCAGCAGCTTAGTGGGGACAGCCACCTACGAGCAGTACTTC. It translates to CASSLVGTATYEQYF. The rearrangement links TRBV5-4 to TRBJ2-7; 7 bases fit TRBD1. The CDR3 is 15 amino acids. J lost 2 bases, V lost 2 bases, and 7 bases had no gene match. In germline, CDR1 is SGHNT, CDR2 YYREEE (reference sequence).

To note about this clone: Other nucleotide sequences in the sample specify the same CDR3. The V and J genes are TRBV24-1 and TRBJ2-3; D not resolved. Germline CDR1 reads KGHDR; CDR2 reads SFDVKD. V was shortened by 0 bases and J by 5 bases, with 2 bases between the two germline ends. The CDR3 contains 12 residues. The CDR3 sequence is CATSDLRDTQYF. The CDR3 DNA reads as TGTGCCACCAGTGATTTGCGAGATACGCAGTATTTT.

This CDR3 reads CASSSQLGSGIPGELFF. As DNA, the CDR3 is TGCGCCAGCAGCTCGCAACTTGGGAGCGGGATCCCCGGGGAGCTGTTTTTT. The V and J genes are TRBV5-1 and TRBJ2-2; 7 nucleotides match TRBD2. J was trimmed by 6 bases and V by 3 bases; bases with no gene match: 14. This CDR3 has 17 amino acids. The V gene's germline CDR1 is SGHRS and CDR2 YFSETQ.

The chain joins TRBV19 to TRBJ1-5, with a possible D match to TRBD1 (5 bases). The CDR3 is made up of 15 amino acids. The germline V gene encodes CDR1 LNHDA and CDR2 SQIVND (reference sequence). Trimming pared 2 bases from V and 10 bases from J, leaving 18 bases between. DNA for the CDR3: TGTGCCAGTAGTATAATCCCGCCAGGGCCGAGCCCCCAGCATTTT. Translating it yields CASSIIPPGPSPQHF.